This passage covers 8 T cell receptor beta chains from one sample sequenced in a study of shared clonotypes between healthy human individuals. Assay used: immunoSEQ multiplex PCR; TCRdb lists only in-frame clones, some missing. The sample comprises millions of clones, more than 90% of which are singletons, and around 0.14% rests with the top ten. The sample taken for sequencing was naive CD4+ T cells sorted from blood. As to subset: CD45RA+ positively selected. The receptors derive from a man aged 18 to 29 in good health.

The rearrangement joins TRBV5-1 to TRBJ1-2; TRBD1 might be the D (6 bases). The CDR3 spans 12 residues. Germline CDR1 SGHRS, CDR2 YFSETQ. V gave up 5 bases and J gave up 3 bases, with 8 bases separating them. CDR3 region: CASREGDYGYTF. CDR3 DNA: TGCGCCAGCAGAGAGGGGGACTATGGCTACACCTTC. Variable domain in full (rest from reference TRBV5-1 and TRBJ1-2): KAGVTQTPRYLIKTRGQQVTLSCSPISGHRSVSWYQQTPGQGLQFLFEYFSETQRNKGNFPGRFSGRQFSNSRSEMNVSTLELGDSALYLCASREGDYGYTFGSGTRLTVV.

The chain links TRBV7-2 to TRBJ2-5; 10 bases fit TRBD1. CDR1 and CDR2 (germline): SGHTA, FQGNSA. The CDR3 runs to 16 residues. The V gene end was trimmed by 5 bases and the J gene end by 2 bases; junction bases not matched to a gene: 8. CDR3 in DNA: TGTGCCAGCAGCCAGAAACCGGGACAGGGGCAAGAGACCCAGTACTTC. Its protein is CASSQKPGQGQETQYF.

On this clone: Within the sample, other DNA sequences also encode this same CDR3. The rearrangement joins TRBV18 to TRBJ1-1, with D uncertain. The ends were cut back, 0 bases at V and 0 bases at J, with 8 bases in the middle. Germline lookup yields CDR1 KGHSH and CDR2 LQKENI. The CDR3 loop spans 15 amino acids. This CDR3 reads CASSPPMGMNTEAFF. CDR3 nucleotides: TGTGCCAGCTCACCACCTATGGGCATGAACACTGAAGCTTTCTTT.

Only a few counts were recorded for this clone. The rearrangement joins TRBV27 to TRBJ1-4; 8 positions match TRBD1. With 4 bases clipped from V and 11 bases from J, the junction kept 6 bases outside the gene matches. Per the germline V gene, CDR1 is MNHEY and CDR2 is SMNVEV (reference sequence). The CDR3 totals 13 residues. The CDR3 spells CASSSGNRGKLFF. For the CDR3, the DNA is TGTGCCAGCAGTTCAGGAAACAGGGGGAAACTGTTTTTT.

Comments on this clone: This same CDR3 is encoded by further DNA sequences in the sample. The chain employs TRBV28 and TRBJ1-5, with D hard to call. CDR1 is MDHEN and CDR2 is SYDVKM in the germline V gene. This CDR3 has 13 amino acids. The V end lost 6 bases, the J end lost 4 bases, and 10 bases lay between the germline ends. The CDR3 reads CASSPLGNQPQHF. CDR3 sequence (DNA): TGTGCCAGCAGCCCCTTGGGAAATCAGCCCCAGCATTTT.

The CDR3 nucleotides read TGTGCCAGCAGGGCAGGGCCCGGTAATGAAAAACTGTTTTTT. Its translation is CASRAGPGNEKLFF. V is TRBV10-3 and J is TRBJ1-4; D is possibly TRBD1 (5 bases). This CDR3 is built from 14 residues. Germline V gene lookup returns CDR1 ENHRY and CDR2 SYGVKD. Between the trimmed V and J ends, which lost 10 bases and 4 bases, there was a span of 16 bases.

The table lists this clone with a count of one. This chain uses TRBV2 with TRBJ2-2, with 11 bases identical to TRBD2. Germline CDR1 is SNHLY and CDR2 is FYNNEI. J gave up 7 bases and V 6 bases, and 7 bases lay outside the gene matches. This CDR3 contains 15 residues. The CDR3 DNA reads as TGTGCCAGCAGGGGACTAGCGGCGAATGGCGGGGAGCTGTTTTTT. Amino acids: CASRGLAANGGELFF.

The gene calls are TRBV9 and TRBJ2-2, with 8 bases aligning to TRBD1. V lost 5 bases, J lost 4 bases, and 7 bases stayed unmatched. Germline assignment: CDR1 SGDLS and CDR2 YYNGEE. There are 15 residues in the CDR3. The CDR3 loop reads CASSNTDRATGELFF. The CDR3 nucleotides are TGTGCCAGCAGTAATACGGACAGGGCCACCGGGGAGCTGTTTTTT. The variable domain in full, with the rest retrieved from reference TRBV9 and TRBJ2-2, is DSGVTQTPKHLITATGQRVTLRCSPRSGDLSVYWYQQSLDQGLQFLIQYYNGEERAKGNILERFSAQQFPDLHSELNLSSLELGDSALYFCASSNTDRATGELFFGEGSRLTVL.